One sample yielded the 25 T cell receptor beta chains listed below, sequenced in a study of response to subunit inactivated influenza vaccine. MiXCR, run by TCRdb on the RT-PCR reads, gives a single entry per CDR3 protein. The sample consists of about 530,000 distinct CDR3 sequences, roughly 12% of them appearing once. This specimen consisted of PBMCs from blood, obtained on the day of vaccination. These receptors all come from a man aged 50 to 59 who received an inactivated influenza vaccine.

This clonotype was counted many times. The chain recombines TRBV12-3 or TRBV12-4 with TRBJ1-2; tentatively, D is TRBD1 (5 bases). The CDR3 covers 15 residues. Trimming stripped 6 bases from V and 3 bases from J, with 17 bases between. The DNA for the CDR3 is TGTGCCAGCAGCCCAGCCGGGGCCACACACTATGGCTACACCTTC. Its protein is CASSPAGATHYGYTF.

The CDR3 loop is CSVEGQKRPQYF. The CDR3 nucleotides read TGCAGCGTTGAGGGGCAGAAGAGACCCCAGTACTTC. This chain joins TRBV29-1 and TRBJ2-5, with D perhaps TRBD1 (5 bases). The CDR3 sequence is 12 residues long. Trimming left V 3 bases short and J 9 bases short, with 14 bases between. The germline gives CDR1 SQVTM, CDR2 ANQGSEA.

With regard to this clonotype: At one of its ends the junction is not consistent with the germline gene, which may arise from a read error. This sequence joins TRBV6-5 and TRBJ2-1, with 7 positions matching TRBD2. The CDR3 extends over 15 amino acids. From germline, CDR1 is MNHEY and CDR2 SVGAGI. CDR3 in amino acids: CASSYLGGSYNEQLF. The CDR3 region has the DNA TGTGCCAGCAGTTATCTCGGGGGGTCCTACAATGAGCAGCTCTTC.

This chain connects TRBV4-3 to TRBJ1-2; possible D gene TRBD1, 6 bases. The germline gives CDR1 LGHNA, CDR2 YSLEER. The CDR3 has 14 residues. The germline V and J ends were trimmed by 0 bases and 6 bases, with 11 bases remaining between them. This chain's CDR3 is CASSQDGRGDGYTF. Here the CDR3 DNA reads TGCGCCAGCAGCCAAGATGGCAGGGGCGATGGCTACACCTTC.

This clonotype was seen more than once but under ten times. The chain has TRBV7-8 and TRBJ2-7; no reliable D call. Deletions cut 0 bases from V and 5 bases from J, with 14 bases between. Germline CDR1 is SGHVS and CDR2 is FQNEAQ. CDR3 length: 15 residues. The CDR3 region has the DNA TGTGCCAGCAGCTTAGCTGCTGGTACTCCCCACGAGCAGTACTTC. It specifies CASSLAAGTPHEQYF.

The chain links TRBV4-1 to TRBJ2-7, with D maybe TRBD1 (5 bases). Per germline, CDR1 MGHRA and CDR2 YSYEKL. V shed 3 bases and J shed 0 bases, with 12 bases lying between them. The CDR3 covers 15 residues. CDR3 loop: CASSQSDISSYEQYF. Written as DNA, the CDR3 is TGCGCCAGCAGCCAGTCGGACATTAGCTCCTACGAGCAGTACTTC.

This clonotype has a count of ten or more. The V gene is TRBV29-1, the J gene TRBJ2-5; D gene ambiguous. The CDR3 totals 10 residues. The V and J ends lost 6 bases and 5 bases respectively, with 7 bases between them. Germline values: CDR1 SQVTM, CDR2 ANQGSEA. This CDR3 reads CSVLSETQYF. In DNA, the CDR3 is TGCAGCGTGCTTTCGGAGACCCAGTACTTC.

There are a few counts of this clonotype. This chain connects TRBV12-3 or TRBV12-4 to TRBJ1-1; D call uncertain. The CDR3 runs to 12 residues. Trimming left V 5 bases short and J 9 bases short, with 13 bases between. The CDR3 sequence is CASSASDQKAFF. CDR3 in DNA: TGTGCCAGCAGTGCTAGTGACCAAAAAGCTTTCTTT.

In its sample, this clonotype was seen a few times. The CDR3 loop reads CASSGTSGSGRETQYF. The CDR3 region has the DNA TGTGCCAGCAGTGGGACTAGCGGGAGTGGCCGCGAGACCCAGTACTTC. The gene calls are TRBV7-2 and TRBJ2-5; 14 bases map to TRBD2. The CDR3 has 16 amino acids. V shed 6 bases, J shed 5 bases, and the junction held 8 bases outside the gene matches. Per germline, CDR1 SGHTA and CDR2 FQGNSA.

V usage is TRBV7-2 and J usage is TRBJ2-2, with 7 bases aligning to TRBD2. Trimming removed 5 bases from V and 0 bases from J; junction bases left unmatched: 3. Germline CDR1 reads SGHTA; CDR2 reads FQGNSA. The CDR3 covers 15 residues. DNA for the CDR3: TGTGCCAGCAGCAATCTAGCGGCGAACACCGGGGAGCTGTTTTTT. It specifies CASSNLAANTGELFF.

The chain carries TRBV7-9 and TRBJ2-2; D is undetermined. Germline V lookup: CDR1 SEHNR, CDR2 FQNEAQ (reference sequence). CDR3 length: 16 residues. The germline V and J ends were trimmed by 4 bases and 0 bases, with 12 bases remaining between them. CDR3 nucleotide sequence: TGTGCCAGCAGCTCCTCCGCGAGCCCGAACACCGGGGAGCTGTTTTTT. This encodes CASSSSASPNTGELFF.

The chain couples TRBV24-1 to TRBJ2-6; D unclear. The CDR3 consists of 13 residues. The V gene lost 12 bases and the J gene lost 4 bases, with 12 bases spanning the gap. Germline-derived CDR1 and CDR2 are KGHDR and SFDVKD. CDR3 sequence reads: CAFFFGGANVLTF. The CDR3, as DNA: TGTGCCTTCTTCTTCGGGGGGGCCAACGTCCTGACTTTC.

J is TRBJ2-2 and V is TRBV4-1, with TRBD2 matching over 12 bases. Germline CDR1 is MGHRA and CDR2 is YSYEKL. This CDR3 region has 17 residues. V trimming: 2 bases; J trimming: 2 bases; junction bases outside the gene matches: 3. CDR3 in DNA: TGCGCCAGCAGCCAAACGGGACTAGCGGGTAACACCGGGGAGCTGTTTTTT. The encoded protein is CASSQTGLAGNTGELFF.

The sample holds a few counts of this clonotype. The gene calls are TRBV4-1 and TRBJ2-7, with 9 positions matching TRBD1. The CDR3 sequence is 15 residues long. Germline CDR1 and CDR2: MGHRA and YSYEKL. V lost 4 bases to trimming and J lost 4 bases; unmatched junction nucleotides: 8. DNA of the CDR3: TGCGCCAGCAGCCTCCAGCAACAGGGGGCATACGAGCAGTACTTC. Translation: CASSLQQQGAYEQYF.

This clonotype was detected ten times or more. The chain recombines TRBV28 with TRBJ2-5; 9 bases line up with TRBD1. The CDR3 is 16 amino acids. The germline gives CDR1 MDHEN, CDR2 SYDVKM. Losses at the gene ends were 6 bases for V and 3 bases for J; bases not matched to a gene: 11. The CDR3 DNA reads TGTGCCAGCAGCAAACCCCGGACAGGGGTTGAAGAGACCCAGTACTTC. Amino acids: CASSKPRTGVEETQYF.

The rearrangement uses TRBV20-1 and TRBJ2-5; weak D call: TRBD2 (5 bases). This CDR3 spans 13 amino acids. Germline CDR1 is DFQATT and CDR2 is SNEGSKA (reference sequence). V was cut by 3 bases and J by 7 bases, with 15 bases left in between. The CDR3 reads CSARRLAEGTQYF. For the CDR3, the DNA is TGCAGTGCTAGGAGGCTAGCCGAAGGGACCCAGTACTTC.

This clonotype was recorded many times. The V gene is TRBV20-1, the J gene TRBJ2-2; D not resolved. The CDR3 loop spans 13 amino acids. Germline CDR1 reads DFQATT; CDR2 reads SNEGSKA (reference sequence). The V end was cut by 5 bases, the J end by 5 bases, with 12 bases between. Here the CDR3 reads CSAVYIGTGELFF. The CDR3 DNA follows: TGCAGTGCTGTTTACATCGGGACCGGGGAGCTGTTTTTT.

This chain connects TRBV19 to TRBJ2-1; TRBD1 is a possible D gene (6 bases). CDR3 length: 15 residues. Germline loops: CDR1 LNHDA, CDR2 SQIVND (reference sequence). Trimming took off 1 base at V and 1 base at J, with 8 bases between the two ends. CDR3 nucleotide sequence: TGTGCCAGTAGTATAGCCCAGGGGTCCTACAATGAGCAGTTCTTC. It codes for CASSIAQGSYNEQFF.

This clonotype was seen a handful of times. The V and J genes are TRBV3-1 and TRBJ2-5, with D uncertain. Germline CDR1 and CDR2: LGHDT and YNNKEL (reference sequence). CDR3 length: 13 amino acids. V was clipped by 4 bases and J by 5 bases, with 11 bases between them. The CDR3 is CASSRPSMETQYF. The CDR3 coding sequence is TGTGCCAGCAGCCGCCCTAGTATGGAGACCCAGTACTTC.

This chain uses TRBV30 with TRBJ2-4, with 7 bases aligning to TRBD1. The CDR3 covers 16 residues. V lost 3 bases and J lost 7; bases outside the gene matches: 15. The germline V gene has CDR1 GTSNPN and CDR2 SVGIG (reference sequence). This CDR3 is CAWSDKGGQPWNIQYF. CDR3 bases: TGTGCCTGGAGCGACAAAGGGGGACAGCCTTGGAACATTCAGTACTTC.

This clonotype was counted only a few times. This chain connects TRBV20-1 to TRBJ2-3; D remains ambiguous. CDR3 length equals 14 residues. Germline CDR1 and CDR2: DFQATT and SNEGSKA (reference sequence). Trimming stripped 3 bases from V and 4 bases from J, with 14 bases between. The CDR3 DNA is TGCAGTGCTAGTAGTCCGTATGCGGCAGATACGCAGTATTTT. Translation gives CSASSPYAADTQYF.

This clonotype has only a few counts. V usage is TRBV4-3 and J usage is TRBJ2-2; maybe TRBD2 (6 bases). The V end was cut by 3 bases, the J end by 4 bases, with 12 bases between. This CDR3 region has 15 residues. Germline V gene sequence: CDR1 LGHNA, CDR2 YSLEER. CDR3 in amino acids: CASSHFGGSTGELFF. CDR3 coding DNA: TGCGCCAGCAGCCACTTTGGGGGGAGCACCGGGGAGCTGTTTTTT.

There are a few counts of this clonotype. The J gene is TRBJ2-2, the V gene TRBV4-1; D uncertain. The V and J ends lost 1 base and 2 bases respectively, with 8 bases between them. Germline loops: CDR1 MGHRA, CDR2 YSYEKL. The CDR3 covers 15 residues. The CDR3 protein is CASSQVPDNTGELFF. The CDR3, as DNA: TGCGCCAGCAGCCAAGTTCCAGATAACACCGGGGAGCTGTTTTTT.

This clonotype was detected many times. The chain joins TRBV5-5 to TRBJ1-6; D gene ambiguous. V shed 1 base and J shed 7 bases, with 9 bases lying between them. Germline V gene data show CDR1 as SGHKS and CDR2 as YYEKEE (reference sequence). This CDR3 spans 14 amino acids. For the CDR3, the DNA is TGTGCCAGCAGCTTGACAGTACCAAATTCACCCCTCCACTTT. This gives the protein CASSLTVPNSPLHF. The full variable domain, in which reference TRBV5-5 and TRBJ1-6 provide the parts outside the CDR3, is DAGVTQSPTHLIKTRGQQVTLRCSPISGHKSVSWYQQVLGQGPQFIFQYYEKEERGRGNFPDRFSARQFPNYSSELNVNALLLGDSALYLCASSLTVPNSPLHFGNGTRLTVT.

This chain joins TRBV3-1 and TRBJ2-2, with D tentatively TRBD2 (5 bases). The CDR3 spans 15 residues. CDR1 is LGHDT and CDR2 is YNNKEL in the germline V gene (reference sequence). Deletions cut 1 base from V and 2 bases from J, with 8 bases between. The chain's CDR3 is CASSQGETNTGELFF. CDR3 nucleotide sequence: TGTGCCAGCAGCCAAGGGGAGACAAACACCGGGGAGCTGTTTTTT.